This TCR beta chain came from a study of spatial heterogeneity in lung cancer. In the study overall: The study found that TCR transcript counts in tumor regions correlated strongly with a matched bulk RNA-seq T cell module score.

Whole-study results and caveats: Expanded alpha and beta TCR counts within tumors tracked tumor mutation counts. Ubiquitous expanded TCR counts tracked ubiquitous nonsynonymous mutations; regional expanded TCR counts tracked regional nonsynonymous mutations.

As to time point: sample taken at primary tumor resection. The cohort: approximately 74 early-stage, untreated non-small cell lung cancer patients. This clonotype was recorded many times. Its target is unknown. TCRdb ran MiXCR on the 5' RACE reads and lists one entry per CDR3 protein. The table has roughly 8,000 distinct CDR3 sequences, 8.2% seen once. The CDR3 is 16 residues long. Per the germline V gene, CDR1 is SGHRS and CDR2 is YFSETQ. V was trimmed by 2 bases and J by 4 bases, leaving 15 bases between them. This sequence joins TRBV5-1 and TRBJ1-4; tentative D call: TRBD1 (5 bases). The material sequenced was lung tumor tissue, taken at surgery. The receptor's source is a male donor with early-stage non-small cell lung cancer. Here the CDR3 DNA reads TGCGCCAGCAGCTTACTCCAGGGAGGTGGTAATGAAAAACTGTTTTTT. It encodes CASSLLQGGGNEKLFF.